The rows below give T cell receptor beta chains drawn from one sample of a study of T cell repertoires in cytomegalovirus infection. TCRdb reprocessed the reads via MiXCR and lists one record per CDR3 protein. The data contain about 500,000 distinct CDR3 sequences, 33% of them singletons. The antigens of these receptors remain unknown. Sequences were derived from cultured PBMCs, sampled from culture after CMV antigen stimulation. Every receptor here comes from a human donor in good health (CMV status not recorded). Some clones in this sample may be carry-over from other donors' samples. Both conserved end residues are part of each CDR3. A D gene is named only where the DNA matches it firmly. Only part of the rows carry a size: once, few, many, or a class if the clone is expanded.

CATSGLRVDTQYF | TGTGCCACCAGCGGACTACGAGTAGATACGCAGTATTTT | few | TRBJ2-3 | TRBV15 | NA
CASSLTALGRLGETQYF | TGTGCCAGCAGCCTAACAGCCCTGGGGCGCCTAGGGGAGACCCAGTACTTC | NA | TRBJ2-5 | TRBV6-2/TRBV6-3 | NA
CASSLVTGAGNTIYF | TGTGCCAGCAGCTTAGTGACAGGAGCTGGAAACACCATATATTTT | medium-sized | TRBJ1-3 | TRBV7-2 | NA
CASGTGQGGYQPQHF | TGTGCCAGCGGAACCGGACAGGGGGGTTATCAGCCCCAGCATTTT | few | TRBJ1-5 | TRBV7-2 | TRBD1
CASSLGAGVGQPQHF | TGTGCCAGCAGTTTAGGGGCAGGGGTAGGGCAGCCCCAGCATTTT | many | TRBJ1-5 | TRBV7-2 | NA
CASSQEDRDTGELFF | TGCGCCAGCAGCCAAGAAGACAGGGACACCGGGGAGCTGTTTTTT | NA | TRBJ2-2 | TRBV4-1 | TRBD1
CASSPPRLTNYGYTF | TGTGCCAGTAGTCCCCCGCGATTGACTAACTATGGCTACACCTTC | NA | TRBJ1-2 | TRBV19 | NA
CASSFSRGHEQETQYF | TGCGCCAGCAGCTTTTCCAGGGGACATGAACAAGAGACCCAGTACTTC | NA | TRBJ2-5 | TRBV5-1 | NA
CSARWVLSEQYF | TGCAGTGCTAGATGGGTTCTTTCCGAGCAGTACTTC | once | TRBJ2-7 | TRBV20-1 | NA
CASSPFERNTEAFF | TGTGCCAGCAGCCCGTTTGAAAGGAACACTGAAGCTTTCTTT | NA | TRBJ1-1 | TRBV6-5 | NA
CASSFGGFTDTQYF | TGTGCCAGCAGTTTCGGAGGGTTCACAGATACGCAGTATTTT | NA | TRBJ2-3 | TRBV6-5 | NA
CASSLYLNYGYTF | TGTGCCAGCAGCTTATACCTCAACTATGGCTACACCTTC | NA | TRBJ1-2 | TRBV7-9 | NA
CASSIDGLAGVDEQYF | TGTGCCAGCAGTATAGACGGGCTAGCGGGAGTAGACGAGCAGTACTTC | NA | TRBJ2-7 | TRBV28 | TRBD2
CASSPGVGYTEAFF | TGTGCCAGCAGCCCCGGGGTCGGTTACACTGAAGCTTTCTTT | NA | TRBJ1-1 | TRBV7-9 | NA
CASSLARQGHQPQHF | TGTGCCAGCAGTTTAGCGAGACAGGGTCATCAGCCCCAGCATTTT | few | TRBJ1-5 | TRBV12-3/TRBV12-4 | TRBD1
CASIGVGNTIYF | TGTGCCAGCATCGGAGTTGGAAACACCATATATTTT | NA | TRBJ1-3 | TRBV6-1 | NA
CASSSGLLSYEQYF | TGTGCCAGCAGCTCCGGACTCCTCTCCTACGAGCAGTACTTC | few | TRBJ2-7 | TRBV7-9 | NA
CASSSPPTGRYGYTF | TGTGCCAGCAGTTCCCCTCCCACAGGGAGGTATGGCTACACCTTC | few | TRBJ1-2 | TRBV12-3/TRBV12-4 | NA
CASTPDSTDTQYF | TGTGCCAGCACACCGGACTCCACAGATACGCAGTATTTT | NA | TRBJ2-3 | TRBV6-4 | NA